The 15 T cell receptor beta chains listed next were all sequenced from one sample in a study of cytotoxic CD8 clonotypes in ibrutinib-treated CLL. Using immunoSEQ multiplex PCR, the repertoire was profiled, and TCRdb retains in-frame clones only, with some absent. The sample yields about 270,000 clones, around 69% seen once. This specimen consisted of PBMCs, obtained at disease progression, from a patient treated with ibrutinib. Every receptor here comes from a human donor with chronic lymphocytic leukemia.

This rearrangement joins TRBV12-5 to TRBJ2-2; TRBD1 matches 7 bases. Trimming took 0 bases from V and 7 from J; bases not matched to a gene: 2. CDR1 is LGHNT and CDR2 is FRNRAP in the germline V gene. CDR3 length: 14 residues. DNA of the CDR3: TGTGCTAGTGGTTTGGTACAGGGGATCGGGGAGCTGTTTTTT. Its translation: CASGLVQGIGELFF.

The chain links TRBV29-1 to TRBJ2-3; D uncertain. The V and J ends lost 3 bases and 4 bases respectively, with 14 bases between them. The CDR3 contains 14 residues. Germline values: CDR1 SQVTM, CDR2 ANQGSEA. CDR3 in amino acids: CSVDLSVAADTQYF. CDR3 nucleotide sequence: TGCAGCGTTGATTTATCCGTGGCCGCAGATACGCAGTATTTT.

The CDR3: CASSQVTRTETQYF. CDR3 sequence (DNA): TGCGCCAGCAGCCAAGTCACCAGGACAGAGACCCAGTACTTC. The chain combines TRBV4-1 with TRBJ2-5; D remains unclear. Germline V gene lookup returns CDR1 MGHRA and CDR2 YSYEKL. CDR3 size: 14 residues. Trimming removed 1 base at V and 4 bases at J, with 10 bases between.

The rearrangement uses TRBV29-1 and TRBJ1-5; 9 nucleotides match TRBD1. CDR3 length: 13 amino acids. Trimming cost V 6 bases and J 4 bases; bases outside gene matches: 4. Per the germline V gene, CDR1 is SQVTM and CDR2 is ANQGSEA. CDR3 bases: TGCAGCGTGCTGGACAGGGGAAATCAGCCCCAGCATTTT. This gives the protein CSVLDRGNQPQHF.

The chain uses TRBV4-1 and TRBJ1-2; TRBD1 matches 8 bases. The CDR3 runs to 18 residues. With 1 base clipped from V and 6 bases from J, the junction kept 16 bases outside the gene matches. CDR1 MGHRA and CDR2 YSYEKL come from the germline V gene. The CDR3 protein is CASSQGGWETGVGNGYTF. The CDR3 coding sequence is TGCGCCAGCAGCCAAGGAGGATGGGAGACAGGGGTGGGAAATGGCTACACCTTC.

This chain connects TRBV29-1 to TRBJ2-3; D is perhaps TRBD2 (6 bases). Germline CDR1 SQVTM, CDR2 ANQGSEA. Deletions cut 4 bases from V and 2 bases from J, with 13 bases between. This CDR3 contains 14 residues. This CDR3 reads CSVAGTFLTDTQYF. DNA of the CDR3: TGCAGCGTTGCCGGGACTTTCCTCACAGATACGCAGTATTTT.

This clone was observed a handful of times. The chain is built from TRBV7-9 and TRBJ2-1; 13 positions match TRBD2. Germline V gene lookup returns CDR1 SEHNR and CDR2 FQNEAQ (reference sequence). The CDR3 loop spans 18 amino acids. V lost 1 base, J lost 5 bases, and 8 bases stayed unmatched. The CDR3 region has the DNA TGTGCCAGCAGCTTAGTGGCCCGACTAGCGGGAGGCCACAATGAGCAGTTCTTC. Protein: CASSLVARLAGGHNEQFF. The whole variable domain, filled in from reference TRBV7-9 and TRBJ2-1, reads DTGVSQNPRHKITKRGQNVTFRCDPISEHNRLYWYRQTLGQGPEFLTYFQNEAQLEKSRLLSDRFSAERPKGSFSTLEIQRTEQGDSAMYLCASSLVARLAGGHNEQFFGPGTRLTVL.

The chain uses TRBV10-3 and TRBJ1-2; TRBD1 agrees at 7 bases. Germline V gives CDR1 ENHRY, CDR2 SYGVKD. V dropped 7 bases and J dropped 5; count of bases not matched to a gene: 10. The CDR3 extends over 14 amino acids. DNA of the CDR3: TGTGCCATCAATCAAGTCCGGGACAGATATGGCTACACCTTC. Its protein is CAINQVRDRYGYTF.

In DNA form, the CDR3 reads TGTGCCATCAGTGAGTCGAATGCCTACGAGCAGTACTTC. Protein sequence: CAISESNAYEQYF. V usage is TRBV10-3 and J usage is TRBJ2-7, with no clear D. The ends were cut back, 0 bases at V and 2 bases at J, with 5 bases in the middle. The CDR3 totals 13 residues. Germline values: CDR1 ENHRY, CDR2 SYGVKD.

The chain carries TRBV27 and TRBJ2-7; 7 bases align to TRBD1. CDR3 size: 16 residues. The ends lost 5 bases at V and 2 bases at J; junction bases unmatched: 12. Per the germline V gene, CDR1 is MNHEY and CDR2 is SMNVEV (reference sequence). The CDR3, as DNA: TGTGCCAGCAGTACCGCGGGTGGGACAGCCCCCTACGAGCAGTACTTC. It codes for CASSTAGGTAPYEQYF.

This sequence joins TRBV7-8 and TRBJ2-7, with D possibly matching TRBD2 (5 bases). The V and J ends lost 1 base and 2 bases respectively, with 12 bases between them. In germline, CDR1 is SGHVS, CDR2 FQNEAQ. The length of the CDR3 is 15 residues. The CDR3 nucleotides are TGTGCCAGCAGCTTAGAGCGGCAGTTGGCCTACGAGCAGTACTTC. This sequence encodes CASSLERQLAYEQYF.

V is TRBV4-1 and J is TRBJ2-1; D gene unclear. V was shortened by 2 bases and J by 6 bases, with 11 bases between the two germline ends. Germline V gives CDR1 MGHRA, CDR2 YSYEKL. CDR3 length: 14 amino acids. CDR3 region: CASSQPSRANEQFF. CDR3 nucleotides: TGCGCCAGCAGCCAACCATCCCGCGCCAATGAGCAGTTCTTC.

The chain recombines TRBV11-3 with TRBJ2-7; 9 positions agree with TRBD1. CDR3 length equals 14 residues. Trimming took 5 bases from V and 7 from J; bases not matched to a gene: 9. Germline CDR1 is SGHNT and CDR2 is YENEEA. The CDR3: CASSPTQGAREQYF. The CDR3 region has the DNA TGTGCCAGCAGCCCTACACAGGGGGCAAGGGAGCAGTACTTC. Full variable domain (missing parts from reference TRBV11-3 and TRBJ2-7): EAGVVQSPRYKIIEKKQPVAFWCNPISGHNTLYWYLQNLGQGPELLIRYENEEAVDDSQLPKDRFSAERLKGVDSTLKIQPAELGDSAVYLCASSPTQGAREQYFGPGTRLTVT.

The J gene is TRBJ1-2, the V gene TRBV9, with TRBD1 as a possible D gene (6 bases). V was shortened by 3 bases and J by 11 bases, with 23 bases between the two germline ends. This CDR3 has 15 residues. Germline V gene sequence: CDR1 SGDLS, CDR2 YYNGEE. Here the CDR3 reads CASSGNHSRGQLYTF. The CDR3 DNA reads TGTGCCAGCAGCGGAAACCATTCACGGGGACAATTATACACCTTC.

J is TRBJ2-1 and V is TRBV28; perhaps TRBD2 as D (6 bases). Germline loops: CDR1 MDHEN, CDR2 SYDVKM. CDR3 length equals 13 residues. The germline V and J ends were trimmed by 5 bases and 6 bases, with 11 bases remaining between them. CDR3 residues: CASSPGRGNEQFF. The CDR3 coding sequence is TGTGCCAGCAGTCCCGGGCGGGGCAATGAGCAGTTCTTC.